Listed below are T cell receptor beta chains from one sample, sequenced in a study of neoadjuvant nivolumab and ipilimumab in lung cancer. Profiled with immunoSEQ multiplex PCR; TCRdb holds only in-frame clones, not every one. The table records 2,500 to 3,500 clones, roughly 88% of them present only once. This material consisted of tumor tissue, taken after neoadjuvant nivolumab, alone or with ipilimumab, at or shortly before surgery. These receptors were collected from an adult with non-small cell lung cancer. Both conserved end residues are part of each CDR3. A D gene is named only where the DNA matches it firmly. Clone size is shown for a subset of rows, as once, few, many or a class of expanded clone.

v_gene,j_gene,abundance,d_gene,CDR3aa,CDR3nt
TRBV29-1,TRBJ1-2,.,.,CSTSAGSGWPVTF,TGCAGCACCAGCGCAGGTTCGGGCTGGCCGGTTACCTTC
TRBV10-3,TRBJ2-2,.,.,CAISELTELFF,TGTGCCATCAGTGAGCTCACGGAGCTGTTTTTT
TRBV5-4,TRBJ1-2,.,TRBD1,CASSFPGQGMGGYTF,TGTGCCAGCAGCTTTCCGGGACAGGGGATGGGGGGCTACACCTTC
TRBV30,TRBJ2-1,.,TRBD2,CAWSVFSGARDEQFF,TGTGCCTGGAGTGTTTTTAGCGGGGCCAGGGATGAGCAGTTCTTC
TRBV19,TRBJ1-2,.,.,CASSSRGTPIYGYTF,TGTGCCAGTAGTAGCCGGGGGACACCTATCTATGGCTACACCTTC
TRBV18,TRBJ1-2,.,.,CASSPFGAGGYTF,TGTGCCAGCTCCCCCTTCGGGGCGGGCGGCTACACCTTC
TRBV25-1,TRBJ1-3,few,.,CASSTSMLGPNSGNTIYF,TGTGCCAGCAGTACCAGTATGCTCGGACCGAACTCTGGAAACACCATATATTTT
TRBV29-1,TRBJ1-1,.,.,CSDGIGMNTEAFF,TGCAGCGACGGGATAGGGATGAACACTGAAGCTTTCTTT
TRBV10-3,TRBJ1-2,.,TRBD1,CAISRGRDYGYTF,TGTGCCATCAGTAGGGGGCGCGACTATGGCTACACCTTC
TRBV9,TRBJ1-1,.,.,CASSVDGVNTEAFF,TGTGCCAGCAGCGTAGATGGAGTCAACACTGAAGCTTTCTTT
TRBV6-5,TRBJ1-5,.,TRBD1,CATTTGNQPQHF,TGTGCCACCACGACAGGGAATCAGCCCCAGCATTTT
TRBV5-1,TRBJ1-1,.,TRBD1,CASSWDRGVMNTEAFF,TGCGCCAGCAGCTGGGACAGGGGGGTCATGAACACTGAAGCTTTCTTT
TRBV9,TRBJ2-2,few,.,CASSVRTGELFF,TGTGCCAGCAGCGTTAGGACCGGGGAGCTGTTTTTT
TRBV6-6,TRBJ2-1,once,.,CASSYEAYNEQFF,TGTGCCAGCAGTTACGAGGCCTACAATGAGCAGTTCTTC
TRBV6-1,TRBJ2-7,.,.,CASSSPIRYEQYF,TGTGCCAGCAGTAGCCCCATTCGCTACGAGCAGTACTTC
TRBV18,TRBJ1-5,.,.,CASSPRTEGTQPQHF,TGTGCCAGCTCACCACGGACGGAGGGTACTCAGCCCCAGCATTTT
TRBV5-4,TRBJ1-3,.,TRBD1,CASSPTGGLGGNTIYF,TGTGCCAGCAGCCCGACAGGGGGCCTGGGTGGAAACACCATATATTTT
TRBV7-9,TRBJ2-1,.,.,CASSLGIPNLHYPEQFF,TGTGCCAGCAGCTTAGGAATCCCTAATCTTCACTACCCTGAGCAGTTCTTC
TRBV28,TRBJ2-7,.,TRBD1,CASSVVGTGNYEQYF,TGTGCCAGCAGCGTCGTTGGGACAGGGAACTACGAGCAGTACTTC
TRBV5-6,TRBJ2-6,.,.,CASSLREITTVLTF,TGTGCCAGCAGCTTAAGAGAGATTACCACCGTCCTGACTTTC
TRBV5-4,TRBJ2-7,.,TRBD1,CASRNPGQSSYEQYF,TGTGCCAGCAGGAACCCGGGACAGAGCTCCTACGAGCAGTACTTC
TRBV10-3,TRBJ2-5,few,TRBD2,CAISPRPTSGGETQYF,TGTGCCATCAGCCCCCGCCCAACGTCGGGGGGAGAGACCCAGTACTTC
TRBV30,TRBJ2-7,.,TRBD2,CAWKSGRAREQYF,TGTGCCTGGAAAAGCGGGAGGGCCCGGGAGCAGTACTTC
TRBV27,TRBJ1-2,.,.,CASRSFGQNYGYTF,TGTGCCAGCCGATCTTTCGGACAAAACTATGGCTACACCTTC
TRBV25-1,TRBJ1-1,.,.,CASRGGRHVDTEAFF,TGTGCCAGCAGGGGTGGTCGACATGTGGACACTGAAGCTTTCTTT
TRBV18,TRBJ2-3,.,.,CASSPVGSSSTDTQYF,TGTGCCAGCTCACCGGTTGGTAGTTCTAGCACAGATACGCAGTATTTT
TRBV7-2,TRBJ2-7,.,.,CASSLSSSYEQYF,TGTGCCAGCAGCTTGTCCAGCTCCTACGAGCAGTACTTC
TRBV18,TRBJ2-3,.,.,CASSPTGEIDTQYF,TGTGCCAGCTCACCTACGGGAGAGATTGATACGCAGTATTTT
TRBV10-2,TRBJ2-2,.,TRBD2,CATRLALNTGELFF,TGCGCCACCAGACTAGCCCTAAACACCGGGGAGCTGTTTTTT
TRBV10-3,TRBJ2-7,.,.,CAISERNWAAYEQYF,TGTGCCATCAGTGAAAGGAACTGGGCGGCCTACGAGCAGTACTTC
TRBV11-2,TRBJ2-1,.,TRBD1,CASSLGLGQRSYNEQFF,TGTGCCAGCAGCTTAGGCCTGGGACAGCGTTCCTACAATGAGCAGTTCTTC
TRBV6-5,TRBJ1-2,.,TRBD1,CASKRTGLDYTF,TGTGCCAGCAAAAGGACAGGGTTGGACTACACCTTC
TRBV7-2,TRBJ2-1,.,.,CASSLGPEPYNEQFF,TGTGCCAGCAGCTTAGGTCCGGAGCCCTACAATGAGCAGTTCTTC
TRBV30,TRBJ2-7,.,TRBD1,CAWSPTGGAPYEQYF,TGTGCCTGGAGCCCAACAGGGGGAGCCCCCTACGAGCAGTACTTC
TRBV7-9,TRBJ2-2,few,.,CASSLNPNTGELFF,TGTGCCAGCAGCTTAAACCCGAACACCGGGGAGCTGTTTTTT
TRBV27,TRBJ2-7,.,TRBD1,CASSSTTGGYEQYF,TGTGCCAGCAGTTCGACGACAGGGGGCTACGAGCAGTACTTC
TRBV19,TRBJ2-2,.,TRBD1,CASSIGQGKGTGELFF,TGTGCCAGTAGTATTGGACAGGGGAAAGGCACCGGGGAGCTGTTTTTT
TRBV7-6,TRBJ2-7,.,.,CASSQGFSYEQYF,TGTGCCAGCAGTCAGGGTTTTTCCTACGAGCAGTACTTC
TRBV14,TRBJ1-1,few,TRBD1,CASSRAGDRVSEAFF,TGTGCCAGCAGCCGGGCGGGGGACAGGGTGTCTGAAGCTTTCTTT
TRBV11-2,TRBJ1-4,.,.,CASSLDYEVSFNEKLFF,TGTGCCAGCAGCTTAGATTACGAGGTCTCCTTTAATGAAAAACTGTTTTTT
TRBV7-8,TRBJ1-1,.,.,CASSLVTGNTEAFF,TGTGCCAGCAGCTTGGTGACAGGCAACACTGAAGCTTTCTTT
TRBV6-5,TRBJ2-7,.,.,CASSYSSGGATYEQYF,TGTGCCAGCAGTTACTCGAGCGGCGGAGCCACCTACGAGCAGTACTTC
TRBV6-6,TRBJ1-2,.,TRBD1,CASSYQTGGNYGYTF,TGTGCCAGCAGTTACCAAACAGGGGGAAACTATGGCTACACCTTC
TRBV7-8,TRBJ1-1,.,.,CASSFSLTLNTEAFF,TGTGCCAGCAGTTTTAGCCTCACACTGAACACTGAAGCTTTCTTT
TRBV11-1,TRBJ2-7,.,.,CASRRPGPSYEQYF,TGTGCCAGCAGACGTCCGGGACCTTCCTACGAGCAGTACTTC
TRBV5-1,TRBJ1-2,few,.,CASSSQGSYGYTF,TGCGCCAGCAGCTCACAGGGCTCTTATGGCTACACCTTC
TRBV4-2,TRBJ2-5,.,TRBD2,CASSPRSGRVGETQYF,TGTGCCAGCAGCCCTAGAAGCGGGAGGGTTGGCGAGACCCAGTACTTC
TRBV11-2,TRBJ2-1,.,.,CASSLTGDSYNEQFF,TGTGCCAGCAGCTTAACTGGGGACTCCTACAATGAGCAGTTCTTC
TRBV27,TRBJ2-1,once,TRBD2,CASSVPSGGFNEQFF,TGTGCCAGCAGTGTTCCTAGCGGGGGGTTCAATGAGCAGTTCTTC
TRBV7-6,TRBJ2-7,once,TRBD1,CASSPEDRGREQYF,TGTGCCAGCAGCCCCGAGGACAGGGGGCGCGAGCAGTACTTC
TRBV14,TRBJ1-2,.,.,CASSQDHLNYGYTF,TGTGCCAGCAGCCAAGATCACCTTAACTATGGCTACACCTTC
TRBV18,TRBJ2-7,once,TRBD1,CASSPDLQGVEYF,TGTGCCAGCTCACCAGATCTGCAGGGGGTCGAGTACTTC
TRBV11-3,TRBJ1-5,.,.,CASSLDNQPQHF,TGTGCCAGCAGCTTAGACAATCAGCCCCAGCATTTT